Below, 14 T cell receptor beta chains from the same sample are listed, as sequenced in a study of type 1 regulatory T cells. In TCRdb, the reads were re-called with MiXCR into one record per CDR3 protein. The sample holds approximately 97,000 distinct CDR3 sequences; 30% to 35% are singletons and the top ten take 2% to 2.5%. The specimen sequenced was CD4+ T cells, either the whole sample or a sorted fraction (not recorded which). These receptor sequences come from a human donor in good health.

With respect to this clonotype: Compared with germline, one end of the junction differs, possibly owing to a read error. The genes are TRBV7-2 and TRBJ2-7; D is uncertain. The CDR3 consists of 14 residues. The germline CDR1 and CDR2 sequences are SGHTA and FQGNSA. The DNA for the CDR3 is TGTGCCAGCAGCGTAGCCCGGCTAGCCTACGAGCAGTACTTC. Protein sequence: CASSVARLAYEQYF.

This chain's CDR3 is CASSPTRTSGGFHEQFF. For the CDR3, the DNA is TGCGCCAGCAGCCCTACACGGACTAGCGGGGGGTTCCATGAGCAGTTCTTC. The gene calls are TRBV5-1 and TRBJ2-1, with TRBD2 identical over 14 bases. The germline gives CDR1 SGHRS, CDR2 YFSETQ. The CDR3 has 17 amino acids. J gave up 8 bases and V 4 bases, and 11 bases lay outside the gene matches.

The chain carries TRBV11-1 and TRBJ1-3; no firm D call. Germline V gene sequence: CDR1 SGHAT, CDR2 FQDESV (reference sequence). V was clipped by 3 bases and J by 5 bases, with 14 bases between them. CDR3 length: 15 residues. The CDR3 coding sequence is TGTGCCAGCAGCTTTGAACGGACGGCAAGAAACACCATATATTTT. It yields the protein CASSFERTARNTIYF.

The V and J genes are TRBV6-5 and TRBJ2-5, with D maybe TRBD1 (6 bases). CDR1 MNHEY and CDR2 SVGAGI come from the germline V gene. The CDR3 sequence is 14 residues long. Trimming removed 5 bases at V and 1 base at J, with 11 bases between. The CDR3 sequence is CASSRPGAQETQYF. The DNA for the CDR3 is TGTGCCAGCAGTCGCCCAGGGGCCCAAGAGACCCAGTACTTC.

The V gene is TRBV7-8, the J gene TRBJ2-4, with D tentatively TRBD1 (6 bases). Trimming shortened V by 6 bases and J by 7 bases, and 19 bases separated the two germline ends. Germline values: CDR1 SGHVS, CDR2 FQNEAQ. The CDR3 contains 15 residues. DNA of the CDR3: TGTGCCAGCAGTTACAACAGGGTCCTGGGGAACATTCAGTACTTC. Its protein is CASSYNRVLGNIQYF.

This chain links TRBV7-6 with TRBJ2-1; D uncertain. The CDR3 extends over 15 amino acids. The germline CDR1 and CDR2 sequences are SGHVS and FNYEAQ. V dropped 7 bases and J dropped 8 bases, with 21 bases sitting between them. For the CDR3, the DNA is TGTGCCAGCAAAAAAACTTCAGGCCTAAACGATGAGCAGTTCTTC. It translates to CASKKTSGLNDEQFF.

This chain joins TRBV4-1 and TRBJ1-5; D not resolved. Germline CDR1 reads MGHRA; CDR2 reads YSYEKL. This CDR3 spans 12 amino acids. V lost 1 base, J lost 6 bases, and 4 bases lay in between. This CDR3 is CASSQGSQPQHF. The CDR3 region has the DNA TGCGCCAGCAGCCAAGGCAGTCAGCCCCAGCATTTT.

J is TRBJ2-5 and V is TRBV6-1, with 8 bases lining up with TRBD1. Germline values: CDR1 MNHNS, CDR2 SASEGT. The CDR3 runs 16 residues. V gave up 6 bases and J gave up 4 bases; unmatched junction bases: 13. Here the CDR3 DNA reads TGTGCCAGCAGCCTAGATCGGACAGGGTGGGCAGAGACCCAGTACTTC. Protein product: CASSLDRTGWAETQYF.

This clonotype appeared a few times. The rearrangement joins TRBV15 to TRBJ1-4; 9 positions match TRBD1. CDR1 and CDR2 from the germline V gene are LNHNV and YYDKDF (reference sequence). V lost 5 bases, J lost 7 bases, and 8 bases stayed unmatched. This CDR3 spans 15 amino acids. The CDR3 region has the DNA TGTGCCACCAGCGGCAGACAGGGGGGGATTGAAAAACTGTTTTTT. Protein: CATSGRQGGIEKLFF. Combining the CDR3 with reference TRBV15 and TRBJ1-4 gives the whole variable domain DAMVIQNPRYQVTQFGKPVTLSCSQTLNHNVMYWYQQKSSQAPKLLFHYYDKDFNNEADTPDNFQSRRPNTSFCFLDIRSPGLGDTAMYLCATSGRQGGIEKLFFGSGTQLSVL.

This rearrangement joins TRBV29-1 to TRBJ2-5; D may be TRBD2 (5 bases). The germline gives CDR1 SQVTM, CDR2 ANQGSEA. Trimming took off 8 bases at V and 0 bases at J, with 16 bases between the two ends. The CDR3 contains 14 residues. CDR3 nucleotide sequence: TGCAGCCATCTCATTCGGGAAAACCAAGAGACCCAGTACTTC. It codes for CSHLIRENQETQYF.

The chain couples TRBV5-1 to TRBJ1-5, with D possibly TRBD1 on 6 matching bases. The CDR3 runs 16 residues. Germline CDR1 SGHRS, CDR2 YFSETQ. The ends were cut back, 4 bases at V and 2 bases at J, with 16 bases in the middle. The CDR3: CASSPGGGQGNQPQHF. The DNA of the CDR3 is TGCGCCAGCAGCCCCGGGGGGGGCCAGGGCAATCAGCCCCAGCATTTT.

This clonotype was detected ten times or more. The chain couples TRBV20-1 to TRBJ2-1; maybe TRBD1 (5 bases). This CDR3 region has 11 residues. Germline loops: CDR1 DFQATT, CDR2 SNEGSKA (reference sequence). The CDR3 DNA reads TGCGGTGGGGCTGGGAACAATGAGCAGTTCTTC. It specifies CGGAGNNEQFF.

This clonotype was counted a few times. This chain joins TRBV5-1 and TRBJ2-7; no clear D gene. Germline CDR1 is SGHRS and CDR2 is YFSETQ. The CDR3 covers 13 residues. With 0 bases removed from V and 2 bases from J, the gap between germline ends came to 6 bases. The CDR3 nucleotides read TGCGCCAGCAGCTTGGAAAAGACCTACGAGCAGTACTTC. It codes for CASSLEKTYEQYF.

This clonotype has just a few counts. J is TRBJ2-1 and V is TRBV7-2; 15 nucleotides match TRBD2. This CDR3 contains 16 residues. Germline V CDR1 and CDR2: SGHTA, FQGNSA. The V and J ends lost 5 bases and 7 bases, in that order; junction bases with no gene match: 6. The DNA of the CDR3 is TGTGCCAGCAGCCCCAGGACTAGCGGGAGGGATAATGAGCAGTTCTTC. Its translation: CASSPRTSGRDNEQFF. Variable domain in full (rest from reference TRBV7-2 and TRBJ2-1): GAGVSQSPSNKVTEKGKDVELRCDPISGHTALYWYRQSLGQGLEFLIYFQGNSAPDKSGLPSDRFSAERTGGSVSTLTIQRTQQEDSAVYLCASSPRTSGRDNEQFFGPGTRLTVL.